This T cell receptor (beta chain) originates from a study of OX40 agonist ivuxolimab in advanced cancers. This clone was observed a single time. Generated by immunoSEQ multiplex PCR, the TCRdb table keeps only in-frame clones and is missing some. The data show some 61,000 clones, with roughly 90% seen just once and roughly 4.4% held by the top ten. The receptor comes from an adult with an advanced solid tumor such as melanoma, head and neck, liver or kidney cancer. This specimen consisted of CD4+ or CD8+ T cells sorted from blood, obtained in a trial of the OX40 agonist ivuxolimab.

The CDR3 protein is CASSPTPGSGNTIYF. The CDR3 DNA reads TGTGCCAGCTCACCCACCCCCGGAAGTGGAAACACCATATATTTT. The J gene is TRBJ1-3, the V gene TRBV18; D remains ambiguous. V was clipped by 3 bases and J by 3 bases, with 12 bases between them. The germline V gene encodes CDR1 KGHSH and CDR2 LQKENI. CDR3 length equals 15 residues.